A selection of T cell receptor beta chains follows, all from one sample in a study of cytomegalovirus exposure and HLA in healthy donors. Data came from immunoSEQ multiplex PCR; TCRdb stores just in-frame clones and leaves some out. The data contain more than 85,000 clones, over 75% of them singletons. Material for sequencing was PBMCs. The receptors shown here come from a woman in her twenties or thirties in good health and CMV-seropositive. The CDR3 runs from the conserved cysteine through the conserved F or W.

TRBV11-2,TRBJ1-1,CASSLQGGGYTEAFF
TRBV29-1,TRBJ1-2,CSGRTAAGYTF
TRBV10-1,TRBJ2-1,CASSSLAGGRNEQFF
TRBV7-9,TRBJ2-5,CASSRTSETQYF
TRBV6-6,TRBJ1-5,CASSPPGGGQPQHF
TRBV19,TRBJ2-5,CASSIGQQETQYF
TRBV25-1,TRBJ2-2,CASSDPKAGGPAGELFF
TRBV5-1,TRBJ2-1,CASLGYYNEQFF
TRBV27,TRBJ1-1,CASSSGLRTSEAFF
TRBV27,TRBJ2-3,CASKRSGIFSTDTQYF
TRBV28,TRBJ1-5,CASSRDQGSYQPQHF
TRBV6-1,TRBJ2-5,CASSEWDRGAWETQYF
TRBV7-9,TRBJ2-1,CASRTGAAYNEQFF
TRBV7-2,TRBJ1-6,CASRLDRAGNSPLHF
TRBV5-6,TRBJ2-7,CASSLTLHEQYF
TRBV28,TRBJ1-2,CASSISRVVENYGYTF
TRBV7-2,TRBJ2-2,CASSLARVNTGELFF
TRBV28,TRBJ1-5,CASRWGGLKQPQHF
TRBV5-4,TRBJ1-2,CASSLDAGDYYGYTF
TRBV29-1,TRBJ2-1,CSAPTSGYNEQFF
TRBV7-9,TRBJ2-5,CASSLTGLSETQYF
TRBV7-8,TRBJ2-7,CASSPETSRQYF
TRBV7-2,TRBJ1-2,CASSSGGPSYGYTF
TRBV19,TRBJ1-6,CASSDPTGGPTWAPLHF
TRBV9,TRBJ1-5,CASSGHQPQHF
TRBV4-1,TRBJ2-7,CASSQWAVSYEQYF
TRBV7-8,TRBJ1-2,CASSHPGTSVNYGYTF
TRBV5-1,TRBJ1-2,CASSMPPGGANYGYTF
TRBV6-1,TRBJ2-7,CASRRTEDSYEQYF
TRBV25-1,TRBJ2-6,CASSDSSGANVLTF
TRBV10-3,TRBJ2-5,CAIRSGDQETQYF